The 18 T cell receptor beta chains below come from one sample, sequenced in a study of blood T cells in healthy people across ages (dated by TCRdb to about 2015). Libraries were constructed by 5' RACE. The sequencing machine was an Illumina HiSeq 2500. A second PCR of about 7 to 12 cycles was performed with a sample-barcoded 5' primer and a J-beta primer mix. TCRdb redid the processing of the public reads, applying fastp at Q25 and MiXCR, and retained in-frame beta chains. Every distinct CDR3 protein forms one entry, paired with its most common genes and DNA. In this sample the table shows around 1,000,000 distinct CDR3 sequences, around two fifths of which occur a single time. The top ten clones comprise about 12% of the sample. Input material: blood. These TCRs come from a man aged 18-30 years in good health.

This chain joins TRBV27 and TRBJ2-4; D is perhaps TRBD1 (6 bases). Deletions cut 6 bases from V and 0 bases from J, with 27 bases between. Germline-derived CDR1 and CDR2 are MNHEY and SMNVEV (reference sequence). This CDR3 contains 20 residues. CDR3 sequence (DNA): TGTGCCAGCAGACGGCACGGACAGATGGGGACCGCTCTAGCCAAAAACATTCAGTACTTC. As protein: CASRRHGQMGTALAKNIQYF.

The V call is TRBV12-3 or TRBV12-4, the J call TRBJ1-3, with no clear D. V lost 6 bases and J 3 bases, leaving 12 bases between the germline ends. The CDR3 sequence is 14 residues long. The DNA for the CDR3 is TGTGCCAGCAGCCCAGACCCCTTTGGAAACACCATATATTTT. Residues: CASSPDPFGNTIYF.

This sequence joins TRBV29-1 and TRBJ2-4, with no clear D. The CDR3 is 12 residues long. V lost 3 bases, J lost 0 bases, and 3 bases lay in between. Germline CDR1 reads SQVTM; CDR2 reads ANQGSEA. The CDR3 DNA sequence: TGCAGCGTTGACCCAGCCAAAAACATTCAGTACTTC. Protein sequence: CSVDPAKNIQYF.

This clonotype was seen more than once but under ten times. The chain uses TRBV21-1 and TRBJ1-2; the table's D call, TRBD1, has no DNA check behind it. TRBV21-1 counts as a pseudogene. The CDR3 sequence is 17 residues long. CDR3 bases: TGTGCCAGCAGCAAAGAGAACCACAGGGAATGGAGGTATGGCTACACCTTC. Translation: CASSKENHREWRYGYTF.

In the case of this clonotype: The germline gene is not matched at one end of the junction; a read error may be the cause. The V call is TRBV4-3, the J call TRBJ1-2; TRBD1 might be the D (5 bases). The CDR3 contains 16 residues. Per germline, CDR1 LGHNA and CDR2 YSLEER. The CDR3 sequence is CANSQDMRGVYYGYTF. DNA for the CDR3: TGCGCCAACAGCCAAGATATGAGGGGCGTTTACTATGGCTACACCTTC.

The V gene is TRBV6-4, the J gene TRBJ2-5; D gene uncertain. The CDR3 extends over 13 amino acids. V was pared by 4 bases and J by 11 bases, with 17 bases between. The germline CDR1 and CDR2 sequences are MRHNA and SNTAGT. CDR3 protein: CASSVAEYNEQYF. For the CDR3, the DNA is TGTGCCAGCAGTGTGGCAGAATACAATGAGCAGTACTTC.

This chain links TRBV20-1 with TRBJ2-2; possible D gene TRBD1, 6 bases. The CDR3 is 13 amino acids. The V end was cut by 6 bases, the J end by 5 bases, with 13 bases between. Germline values: CDR1 DFQATT, CDR2 SNEGSKA (reference sequence). CDR3 protein: CSAPQGQTGELFF. CDR3 in DNA: TGCAGTGCCCCGCAGGGGCAAACCGGGGAGCTGTTTTTT.

This clonotype was counted a few times. This chain joins TRBV28 and TRBJ2-5; 9 bases map to TRBD1. The DNA end lines up better with TRBJ2-7; the J call may be wrong. The CDR3 extends over 13 amino acids. Germline CDR1 is MDHEN and CDR2 is SYDVKM. The CDR3 here is CASSLQGQGEQYF. CDR3 sequence (DNA): TGTGCCAGCAGTTTGCAGGGACAGGGCGAGCAGTACTTC.

The rearrangement uses TRBV4-1 and TRBJ2-2; 14 bases are shared with TRBD2. Germline values: CDR1 MGHRA, CDR2 YSYEKL. The CDR3 spans 17 residues. J lost 7 bases, V lost 0 bases, and 4 bases had no gene match. Here the CDR3 DNA reads TGCGCCAGCAGCCAAGAGACTAGCGGGGGGGCAGACGGGGAGCTGTTTTTT. Encoded protein: CASSQETSGGADGELFF.

This chain links TRBV14 with TRBJ1-2, with TRBD1 as a possible D gene (5 bases). This CDR3 has 18 amino acids. V shed 3 bases and J shed 7 bases, with 27 bases lying between them. Germline loops: CDR1 SGHDN, CDR2 FVKESK. The CDR3 nucleotides are TGTGCCAGCAGCCACCCCTCAGGCTTGACAGTCGAAGCCTGTGGCTACACCTTC. Protein product: CASSHPSGLTVEACGYTF. The variable domain in full, completed from reference TRBV14 and TRBJ1-2, reads EAGVTQFPSHSVIEKGQTVTLRCDPISGHDNLYWYRRVMGKEIKFLLHFVKESKQDESGMPNNRFLAERTGGTYSTLKVQPAELEDSGVYFCASSHPSGLTVEACGYTFGSGTRLTVV.

This clonotype was counted a few times. The V call is TRBV28, the J call TRBJ2-1, with TRBD1 as a possible D gene (5 bases). The V gene lost 8 bases and the J gene lost 7 bases, with 18 bases spanning the gap. The CDR3 has 14 residues. Germline values: CDR1 MDHEN, CDR2 SYDVKM. CDR3 DNA sequence: TGTGCCAGCGGGGCCAACTTCAACCGGAATGAGCAGTTCTTC. It translates to CASGANFNRNEQFF.

The V and J genes are TRBV28 and TRBJ2-4, with TRBD1 matching 7 bases. The ends lost 6 bases at V and 0 bases at J; junction bases unmatched: 2. Germline V gives CDR1 MDHEN, CDR2 SYDVKM. The CDR3 totals 14 residues. Written as DNA, the CDR3 is TGTGCCAGCAGGTCAGGGGGAGCCAAAAACATTCAGTACTTC. Translating it yields CASRSGGAKNIQYF.

This clonotype was seen a handful of times. The chain recombines TRBV27 with TRBJ2-7; 7 nucleotides match TRBD2. Germline CDR1 is MNHEY and CDR2 is SMNVEV (reference sequence). J lost 3 bases, V lost 5 bases, and 13 bases had no gene match. There are 16 residues in the CDR3. The CDR3 DNA sequence: TGTGCCAGCAGTCCCCTGGGTGCGGGGGTTCTCTACGAGCAGTACTTC. It translates to CASSPLGAGVLYEQYF.

This clonotype was seen more than once but under ten times. This sequence joins TRBV4-1 and TRBJ2-7; 9 bases agree with TRBD1. The CDR3 totals 14 residues. V lost 4 bases and J lost 7; bases outside the gene matches: 8. CDR1 is MGHRA, CDR2 YSYEKL, per germline. The CDR3 nucleotides are TGCGCCAGCAGCCGGGACAGGGCTTACAATGAGCAGTACTTC. Translated, it gives CASSRDRAYNEQYF.

This clonotype showed up just a few times. The chain couples TRBV7-9 to TRBJ2-3, with 8 nucleotides matching TRBD1. CDR1 is SEHNR and CDR2 is FQNEAQ in the germline V gene (reference sequence). The ends lost 1 base at V and 4 bases at J; junction bases unmatched: 10. The CDR3 consists of 17 residues. The CDR3 region is CASSLGAGQGFADTQYF. The CDR3 DNA sequence: TGTGCCAGCAGCTTAGGCGCCGGACAGGGTTTCGCAGATACGCAGTATTTT.

This clonotype was observed a handful of times. The chain joins TRBV11-2 to TRBJ2-3; D not certain. Trimming cost V 8 bases and J 3 bases, with 9 bases left between them. Germline V gives CDR1 SGHAT, CDR2 FQNNGV. The CDR3 consists of 12 residues. The CDR3 is CASRRRTDTQYF. In nucleotides, the CDR3 is TGTGCCAGCCGCCGGCGGACAGATACGCAGTATTTT.

V is TRBV30 and J is TRBJ2-5; no reliable D call. V was shortened by 0 bases and J by 1 base, with 3 bases between the two germline ends. Germline lookup yields CDR1 GTSNPN and CDR2 SVGIG (reference sequence). CDR3 size: 12 residues. The CDR3 nucleotides read TGTGCCTGGAGTGTAGCCCAAGAGACCCAGTACTTC. Protein product: CAWSVAQETQYF.

Comment on this clonotype: One end of the junction is discordant with germline, which a read error may explain. The rearrangement links TRBV20-1 to TRBJ2-5; D could derive from TRBD1 or TRBD2 (5 bases each). The DNA end favors TRBJ2-7, so the J call may be wrong. This CDR3 region has 16 residues. CDR1 is DFQATT and CDR2 is SNEGSKA in the germline V gene (reference sequence). The CDR3 loop reads CSVRDGTGRGSYEQYF. CDR3 nucleotide sequence: TGCAGTGTTAGAGATGGAACGGGACGGGGCTCCTACGAGCAGTACTTC.